This T cell receptor (beta chain) was identified during a study of identical twins (TCRdb year 2016). Turning to the overall study: To test whether fetal clonotypes persist, the study used deep sequencing on TCR alpha and beta repertoires from monozygotic twins, unrelated adults of various ages, and cord blood. To rule out contamination, the twin experiments were replicated at different times with different library preparation protocols. What the authors observed across the whole study: In monozygotic twins, out-of-frame TCR alpha sharing was systematically underestimated by recombination models, although the models agreed with sharing between unrelated individuals. Because the same donors could not be followed over many years, the conclusions depended on cross-sectional statistical analysis. Compared with coincidental sharing between unrelated individuals, an excess of low generation-probability sequences was observed among out-of-frame TCR alpha sequences shared between twins. In beta out-of-frame sequences, excess twin sharing was weaker, because having fewer shared sequences lowered the signal-to-noise ratio. Fewer insertions were carried by abundant cord blood beta clonotypes; a weaker similar trend was observed in young adult naive repertoires, while no such trend was observed in memory repertoires. Zero-insertion analyses could be partly confounded by invariant T cells such as MAIT and iNKT, though diverse VJ usage argued against such confounding for most clonotypes.

Every donor was a healthy Caucasian. The twin cohort consisted of three pairs of female monozygotic twins, all aged about 18 to 29 years. Positive isolation kits from Invitrogen were used to isolate the CD4+ and CD8+ T cell populations. The CDR3 starts with the cysteine, ends with the phenylalanine, and has 15 residues. The DNA shown is the 45-base CDR3, in frame from base 1. CDR1 and CDR2 (SNHLY, FYNNEI) derive from the germline V gene. V drops 7 bases and J drops 6 bases, leaving 22 bases in between. This clonotype was found a few times. The antigen it binds to is not known. Base qualities were left out, and no much larger clone turns up one base away. Libraries were constructed by 5' RACE. Reads for this sample came from an Illumina HiSeq 2000. Template switching added a universal primer binding site, and the final cDNA carried a unique molecular identifier that allowed TCR cDNA molecules to be counted accurately. First-strand cDNA for TCR alpha and beta chains was synthesized from specific primers in the conserved constant-segment region. To control for contamination, every cDNA library carried two barcodes: a SMART-Mk sample barcode plus Illumina barcodes. Two successive PCR steps introduced TruSeq adapter sequences along with Illumina sample barcodes. TCR alpha and beta cDNA libraries were sequenced on the Illumina HiSeq platform with custom primers. The published analysis was carried out like this. Unique molecular identifiers were extracted from raw reads with MiGEC, and CDR3 positions were determined with MiXCR. For each individual, recombination models were inferred using an EM algorithm with the repgenHMM and IGoR tools. The analysis of shared clonotypes was done with the tcR package in R, with sharing normalized by the product of cloneset sizes. To study raw recombination free of thymic and clonal selection effects, out-of-frame nonproductive sequences were analyzed. The public reads were run again by TCRdb, first through fastp at Q25 and then through MiXCR, and only productive beta chains were kept. Rows with one shared CDR3 protein collapse into an entry with the most common genes and DNA. The V and J calls, along with clone size, are taken from TCRdb and not from the paper's own processing. The sample records roughly 490,000 distinct CDR3 sequences, over 11% of which are singletons. The ten largest clones add up to approximately 0.98% of the sample.

These data were also filed under a second study, of yellow fever vaccine responses in identical twins. According to the second study: The T cell response to vaccination in identical twins was reported by the authors to appear partly convergent and partly personalized. In the study, vaccine-responding T cell clones were precisely tracked in identical twins.

The receptor chain draws on TRBV2 and TRBJ2-7; a tentative D call is TRBD1 (6 bases match). Sequencing used CD4+ T cells sorted from blood. This sequence was found in a young woman in good health. The nucleotide sequence is TGTGCCAGCAAAGGAACAGGGAAAAGTGCAGCCGAGCAGTACTTC. This gives the protein CASKGTGKSAAEQYF.